One sample yielded the 26 T cell receptor beta chains listed below, sequenced in a study of identical twins' blood T cells. TCRdb itself ran the 5' RACE reads through MiXCR, one entry per CDR3 protein. The table records 300,000 to 400,000 distinct CDR3 sequences, over 25% of them present only once. The sample taken for sequencing was PBMCs. These receptors all come from a woman aged 18 to 49 in good health.

The DNA for the CDR3 is TGTGCCAGCAGCTTAAAAAGGGATCAGCCCCAGCATTTT. Translation: CASSLKRDQPQHF. The gene calls are TRBV7-8 and TRBJ1-5; D call uncertain. V was trimmed by 2 bases and J by 5 bases, leaving 7 bases between them. Per the germline V gene, CDR1 is SGHVS and CDR2 is FQNEAQ. The CDR3 runs 13 residues.

This clonotype came up a few times. V gene TRBV3-1 combines with J gene TRBJ1-2, with 7 bases that match TRBD1. Germline CDR1 LGHDT, CDR2 YNNKEL (reference sequence). Unmatched junction bases numbered 3, after V lost 0 bases and J lost 5 bases. The CDR3 covers 14 residues. DNA of the CDR3: TGTGCCAGCAGCCAAGAAGGACAGGATTATGGCTACACCTTC. This codes for CASSQEGQDYGYTF.

Many counts were recorded for this clonotype. This chain connects TRBV3-1 to TRBJ1-1; possible D gene TRBD1, 5 bases. V lost 4 bases to trimming and J lost 2 bases, with 11 bases between them. Germline CDR1 reads LGHDT; CDR2 reads YNNKEL (reference sequence). This CDR3 region has 14 residues. CDR3 loop: CASSPLGGNTEAFF. CDR3 coding DNA: TGTGCCAGCAGCCCGCTTGGGGGTAACACTGAAGCTTTCTTT. The variable domain in full, with the rest retrieved from reference TRBV3-1 and TRBJ1-1, is DTAVSQTPKYLVTQMGNDKSIKCEQNLGHDTMYWYKQDSKKFLKIMFSYNNKELIINETVPNRFSPKSPDKAHLNLHINSLELGDSAVYFCASSPLGGNTEAFFGQGTRLTVV.

In this sample, this clonotype turned up many times. The chain recombines TRBV12-3 or TRBV12-4 with TRBJ2-1; 7 positions agree with TRBD1. The CDR3 totals 14 residues. J gave up 4 bases and V 7 bases, and 7 bases lay outside the gene matches. Here the CDR3 DNA reads TGTGCCAGCACTCTGGACAGGCCATACAATGAGCAGTTCTTC. Translated: CASTLDRPYNEQFF.

The chain carries TRBV19 and TRBJ1-3; possibly TRBD1 for D (5 bases). Germline loops: CDR1 LNHDA, CDR2 SQIVND (reference sequence). Trimming left V 5 bases short and J 3 bases short, with 17 bases between. The CDR3 runs to 16 residues. CDR3 loop: CASSQPRDVSGNTIYF. The CDR3, as DNA: TGTGCCAGTAGTCAACCCCGGGACGTCAGTGGAAACACCATATATTTT.

This clonotype has just a few counts. The chain has TRBV9 and TRBJ1-2; D is ambiguous. In germline, CDR1 is SGDLS, CDR2 YYNGEE. The V gene lost 4 bases and the J gene lost 7 bases, with 23 bases spanning the gap. The CDR3 consists of 16 residues. In DNA form, the CDR3 reads TGTGCCAGCAGCCCCATGAGGGCCTCCCTGTCGCGTGGCTACACCTTC. Translated: CASSPMRASLSRGYTF.

Note on this clonotype: Compared with germline, one end of the junction differs, possibly owing to a read error. V gene TRBV27 combines with J gene TRBJ2-5, with 10 bases that match TRBD1. Germline lookup yields CDR1 MNHEY and CDR2 SMNVEV (reference sequence). CDR3 size: 15 residues. The CDR3 spells CANSLAGTGVLPYYF. DNA of the CDR3: TGTGCCAACAGTTTAGCCGGGACAGGGGTTTTACCATACTACTTC.

The table lists this clonotype with a count of one. J is TRBJ1-1 and V is TRBV13; unclear D gene. Trimming took off 2 bases at V and 6 bases at J, with 13 bases between the two ends. CDR1 is PRHDT, CDR2 FYEKMQ, per germline (reference sequence). The CDR3 runs to 14 residues. The CDR3 sequence: CASSLFRALPEAFF. The DNA for the CDR3 is TGTGCCAGCAGCTTATTCCGGGCTTTGCCTGAAGCTTTCTTT.

About this clonotype: Germline is not matched at one junction end, which may reflect a read error. V and J are TRBV19 and TRBJ2-2, with 10 bases lining up with TRBD2. The germline gives CDR1 LNHDA, CDR2 SQIVND (reference sequence). This CDR3 region has 14 residues. In DNA, the CDR3 is TGTGCCAGTAGTACTAGCGGGGGCACCCGGGAGCTGTTTTTT. It codes for CASSTSGGTRELFF.

There are many counts of this clonotype. This chain joins TRBV20-1 and TRBJ1-2, with a weak D call TRBD1 (5 bases). The CDR3 loop spans 13 amino acids. The V gene lost 5 bases and the J gene lost 0 bases, with 10 bases spanning the gap. CDR1 is DFQATT, CDR2 SNEGSKA, per germline (reference sequence). CDR3 protein: CSAFDRTNYGYTF. CDR3 coding DNA: TGCAGTGCTTTTGACAGAACTAACTATGGCTACACCTTC.

Worth noting for this clonotype: A read error may be the cause here, since a much bigger clone is one base away. V and J are TRBV6-2 or TRBV6-3 and TRBJ1-5, with 7 positions matching TRBD1. CDR1 is MNHEY and CDR2 is SVGEGT in the germline V gene. The CDR3 is 13 residues long. The CDR3 sequence: CASGRQGDQRQHF. The CDR3 DNA follows: TGTGCCAGCGGTAGACAGGGTGATCAGCGCCAGCATTTT.

V usage is TRBV6-6 and J usage is TRBJ2-5, with D perhaps assigned TRBD1 or TRBD2 (5 bases each). V was pared by 1 base and J by 8 bases, with 8 bases between. This CDR3 contains 12 residues. Germline loops: CDR1 MNHNY, CDR2 SVGAGI (reference sequence). The CDR3 DNA is TGTGCCAGCAGTTACTTGAGGGGTACCCAGTACTTC. Encoded protein: CASSYLRGTQYF.

The rearrangement joins TRBV7-2 to TRBJ1-1, with TRBD1 as a possible D gene (5 bases). This CDR3 region has 14 residues. CDR1 is SGHTA, CDR2 FQGNSA, per germline. V lost 5 bases and J lost 2, with 12 bases in between. CDR3 sequence (DNA): TGTGCCAGCAGCAGCTTGGGGCATAACACTGAAGCTTTCTTT. Translating it yields CASSSLGHNTEAFF. The whole variable domain, filled in from reference TRBV7-2 and TRBJ1-1, reads GAGVSQSPSNKVTEKGKDVELRCDPISGHTALYWYRQSLGQGLEFLIYFQGNSAPDKSGLPSDRFSAERTGGSVSTLTIQRTQQEDSAVYLCASSSLGHNTEAFFGQGTRLTVV.

The chain combines TRBV24-1 with TRBJ2-2, with 7 bases matching TRBD2. This CDR3 spans 16 amino acids. Germline V gives CDR1 KGHDR, CDR2 SFDVKD. The J segment lost 0 bases and the V segment lost 5 bases, leaving 5 bases of the junction unmatched. The CDR3 loop reads CATSGGGSANTGELFF. The CDR3 nucleotides read TGTGCCACCAGTGGGGGCGGGAGCGCGAACACCGGGGAGCTGTTTTTT.

In its sample, this clonotype was seen a few times. This chain joins TRBV7-3 and TRBJ2-3; D is ambiguous. Germline loops: CDR1 SGHTA, CDR2 FQGTGA. V lost 4 bases and J 2 bases, leaving 10 bases between the germline ends. The CDR3 extends over 14 amino acids. The CDR3 DNA sequence: TGTGCCAGCAGCTCCCTCAGCTACACAGATACGCAGTATTTT. It specifies CASSSLSYTDTQYF.

On this clonotype itself: This could be a read error, since a much larger clone is one nucleotide away. The chain links TRBV2 to TRBJ1-5; maybe TRBD1 (6 bases). CDR1 is SNHLY and CDR2 is FYNNEI in the germline V gene. CDR3 length equals 12 residues. The CDR3 sequence is CASGGQNQPKHF. The CDR3 coding sequence is TGTGCCAGCGGCGGACAGAATCAGCCCAAGCATTTT.

This clonotype was found a few times. The chain uses TRBV6-2 or TRBV6-3 and TRBJ1-1; the D is unclear. There are 12 residues in the CDR3. Germline V gene sequence: CDR1 MNHEY, CDR2 SVGEGT. V lost 5 bases, J lost 3 bases, and 7 bases lay in between. CDR3 loop: CASSTRDTEAFF. In DNA form, the CDR3 reads TGTGCCAGCAGTACCCGCGACACTGAAGCTTTCTTT.

The table lists this clonotype with a few counts. The chain links TRBV9 to TRBJ1-6, with D hard to call. V was cut by 0 bases and J by 8 bases, with 6 bases left in between. Germline V gene sequence: CDR1 SGDLS, CDR2 YYNGEE. The CDR3 consists of 13 residues. The DNA for the CDR3 is TGTGCCAGCAGCGTAGTCTGGGATTCACCCCTCCACTTT. Translation gives CASSVVWDSPLHF.

The chain links TRBV6-6 to TRBJ1-2, with D tentatively TRBD1 (5 bases). The germline V and J ends were trimmed by 4 bases and 8 bases, with 14 bases remaining between them. The CDR3 sequence is 13 residues long. Looked up from germline, CDR1 is MNHNY and CDR2 is SVGAGI (reference sequence). The CDR3 DNA reads as TGTGCCAGCAGTTCTAAAGGGGAGGGAGGCTACACCTTC. Its translation: CASSSKGEGGYTF.

The chain joins TRBV5-1 to TRBJ1-3; TRBD1 agrees at 10 bases. The CDR3 sequence is 16 residues long. The V gene's germline CDR1 is SGHRS and CDR2 YFSETQ. V was pared by 4 bases and J by 0 bases, with 4 bases of the junction left unmatched. As DNA, the CDR3 is TGCGCCAGCAGCCCTAGGACAGGGGGCTCTGGAAACACCATATATTTT. This gives the protein CASSPRTGGSGNTIYF.

This clonotype showed up many times. V gene TRBV6-2 or TRBV6-3 combines with J gene TRBJ2-3; D is perhaps TRBD2 (6 bases). The length of the CDR3 is 14 residues. Trimming shortened V by 6 bases and J by 0 bases, and 10 bases separated the two germline ends. Per germline, CDR1 MNHEY and CDR2 SVGEGT. DNA for the CDR3: TGTGCCAGCAGAAGGCGGGGAAGCACAGATACGCAGTATTTT. The encoded protein is CASRRRGSTDTQYF.

This chain connects TRBV11-2 to TRBJ2-7; D remains unclear. Between the trimmed V and J ends, which lost 5 bases and 11 bases, there was a span of 7 bases. In germline, CDR1 is SGHAT, CDR2 FQNNGV. The length of the CDR3 is 9 residues. CDR3 region: CASSPKKYF. CDR3 nucleotide sequence: TGTGCCAGCAGCCCTAAAAAGTACTTC.

Concerning this clonotype: A much more abundant neighbour one base away suggests this may be a read error. No conserved phenylalanine or tryptophan is present at the end of the CDR3, so a read error is the likely explanation. This chain uses TRBV14 with TRBJ1-6, with TRBD1 matching over 7 bases. Germline V gives CDR1 SGHDN, CDR2 FVKESK. CDR3 size: 14 residues. V lost 1 base to trimming and J lost 7 bases; unmatched junction nucleotides: 1. CDR3 loop: CASSQGQGNSPLHY. CDR3 in DNA: TGTGCCAGCAGCCAAGGACAGGGAAATTCACCCCTCCACTAT.

The chain uses TRBV4-3 and TRBJ2-2; 10 nucleotides align to TRBD1. J was trimmed by 2 bases and V by 3 bases; bases with no gene match: 12. Germline V gives CDR1 LGHNA, CDR2 YSLEER. The CDR3 is 19 residues long. CDR3 DNA sequence: TGCGCCAGCAGCCAGGTTACCGGGACAGGGGAGTTCAACACCGGGGAGCTGTTTTTT. It yields the protein CASSQVTGTGEFNTGELFF.

The rearrangement uses TRBV20-1 and TRBJ2-2; possible D gene TRBD2, 7 bases. This CDR3 comprises 17 residues. Germline values: CDR1 DFQATT, CDR2 SNEGSKA (reference sequence). V was cut by 3 bases and J by 4 bases, with 21 bases left in between. The chain's CDR3 is CSASAYQRGGPTGELFF. CDR3 nucleotide sequence: TGCAGTGCTAGCGCGTATCAACGCGGGGGCCCCACCGGGGAGCTGTTTTTT.

The chain recombines TRBV19 with TRBJ2-5; 8 bases are shared with TRBD1. J lost 4 bases, V lost 5 bases, and 9 bases had no gene match. CDR3 length: 15 amino acids. From germline, CDR1 is LNHDA and CDR2 SQIVND (reference sequence). The CDR3 DNA is TGTGCCAGTAGTTTCTACCGGGGGACAGGAGAGACCCAGTACTTC. Protein product: CASSFYRGTGETQYF.